This paragraph reports one TCR beta chain. Its antigen remains unidentified. Each cell subset's genomic DNA was divided evenly among several immunoSEQ plates. In the authors' methods: ImmunoSEQ supplied junction-only sequences lacking quality scores, so filtering was different. Method: immunoSEQ multiplex PCR; TCRdb's copy keeps in-frame clones and lacks some. V, J and clone size reflect that table, while D and trimming were determined from the DNA. Of about 680,000 clones listed, about 78% are singletons. This entry belongs to a study of shared clonotypes between healthy human individuals. Study-wide points: Exclusively blood specimens were collected; tissue repertoires likely differ.

Germline V gene lookup returns CDR1 SQVTM and CDR2 ANQGSEA. The V and J ends lost 6 bases and 1 base respectively, with 14 bases between them. This CDR3 comprises 14 residues. Sequenced material: memory CD4+ T cells sorted from blood. Regarding subset: CD45RA-negative fraction. The TCR originated in a woman aged 25 to 39 in good health. This rearrangement joins TRBV29-1 to TRBJ2-3; unclear D gene. CDR3: CSVFVWWGTDTQYF. CDR3 coding DNA: TGCAGCGTATTCGTATGGTGGGGCACAGATACGCAGTATTTT.